The 12 T cell receptor beta chains reported below all come from one sample, sequenced in a study of blood T cell repertoires in COVID-19 (TCRdb year 2020). The library came from the immunoSEQ multiplex PCR assay. This is the immuneACCESS table as TCRdb keeps it, with only in-frame sequences that have V and J called. A part of the clones is gone; compared with another copy, unresolved V genes explain less than half, and the rest is unexplained. The sample table records 160,000 or so clones; roughly 80% of these occur just once. Roughly 6% of the sample rests with the top ten. The material sequenced was PBMCs or T cells enriched from blood (not recorded which). These receptor sequences come from a woman between 40 and 55 years old with acute COVID-19.

This chain uses TRBV5-6 with TRBJ2-1, with D possibly matching TRBD2 (6 bases). Germline CDR1 reads SGHDT; CDR2 reads YYEEEE. The length of the CDR3 is 13 residues. Trimming cost V 4 bases and J 3 bases, with 8 bases left between them. CDR3 sequence reads: CASSIAVYNEQFF. DNA of the CDR3: TGTGCCAGCAGCATAGCGGTCTACAATGAGCAGTTCTTC.

This clone was observed once. This sequence joins TRBV11-1 and TRBJ2-7; 10 nucleotides match TRBD2. V lost 5 bases and J lost 12; bases outside the gene matches: 10. The germline CDR1 and CDR2 sequences are SGHAT and FQDESV (reference sequence). CDR3 length: 13 amino acids. The CDR3 loop reads CASSLLAGSPTYV. As DNA, the CDR3 is TGTGCCAGCAGCCTACTAGCGGGGAGCCCCACGTACGTC.

This rearrangement joins TRBV2 to TRBJ1-2; no clear D. Trimming took 9 bases from V and 0 from J, leaving 11 bases between them. Germline V gives CDR1 SNHLY, CDR2 FYNNEI. The CDR3 consists of 13 residues. The CDR3 bases are TGTGCCAGTTCAGGAATAGCTAACTATGGCTACACCTTC. Protein product: CASSGIANYGYTF.

V gene TRBV19 combines with J gene TRBJ2-2; D uncertain. The CDR3 runs 15 residues. Germline values: CDR1 LNHDA, CDR2 SQIVND (reference sequence). The V gene lost 7 bases and the J gene lost 0 bases, with 12 bases spanning the gap. CDR3 region: CASKPSGANTGELFF. As DNA, the CDR3 is TGTGCCAGTAAACCATCAGGCGCGAACACCGGGGAGCTGTTTTTT.

This clone came up a few times. The chain uses TRBV7-4 and TRBJ2-1, with 10 bases aligning to TRBD1. The CDR3 runs 19 residues. Germline V CDR1 and CDR2: SGHVT, SQSDAQ. With 5 bases clipped from V and 6 bases from J, the junction kept 19 bases outside the gene matches. As DNA, the CDR3 is TGTGCCAGCAGCGCGCCGACAGGGGGCGCGGGTAGCGCAATCAATGAGCAGTTCTTC. Protein: CASSAPTGGAGSAINEQFF. Using reference TRBV7-4 and TRBJ2-1 for the parts outside the CDR3, the full variable domain is GAGVSQSPRYKVAKRGRDVALRCDSISGHVTLYWYRQTLGQGSEVLTYSQSDAQRDKSGRPSGRFSAERPERSVSTLKIQRTEQGDSAVYLCASSAPTGGAGSAINEQFFGPGTRLTVL.

This clone was seen a single time. The chain is built from TRBV7-3 and TRBJ2-1, with TRBD2 matching over 7 bases. CDR1 and CDR2 from the germline V gene are SGHTA and FQGTGA. V trimming: 1 base; J trimming: 2 bases; junction bases outside the gene matches: 5. CDR3 length: 16 residues. The CDR3 here is CASSLISSGAYNEQFF. DNA of the CDR3: TGTGCCAGCAGCTTAATATCTAGCGGTGCCTACAATGAGCAGTTCTTC.

The rearrangement joins TRBV11-2 to TRBJ2-7; 8 nucleotides line up with TRBD2. The germline gives CDR1 SGHAT, CDR2 FQNNGV. This CDR3 is built from 15 residues. Germline trimming cut 6 bases from V and 0 bases from J; bases unmatched to any gene: 7. The CDR3 spells CASRQGLAYSYEQYV. CDR3 coding DNA: TGTGCCAGCAGACAAGGACTAGCCTACTCCTACGAGCAGTACGTC.

The J gene is TRBJ2-7, the V gene TRBV6-5, with 8 bases lining up with TRBD2. The length of the CDR3 is 14 residues. CDR1 is MNHEY, CDR2 SVGAGI, per germline. V dropped 7 bases and J dropped 2; count of bases not matched to a gene: 7. The CDR3 spells CASIGPGGTYEQYF. As DNA, the CDR3 is TGTGCCAGCATAGGTCCGGGAGGGACCTACGAGCAGTACTTC.

This clone was counted only a few times. The chain employs TRBV18 and TRBJ1-1; D is unresolved. The CDR3 is 13 amino acids. Germline CDR1 is KGHSH and CDR2 is LQKENI. Trimming pared 6 bases from V and 8 bases from J, leaving 16 bases between. This chain's CDR3 is CASSRVGLREAFF. The CDR3 coding sequence is TGTGCCAGCTCCCGGGTCGGACTAAGAGAAGCTTTCTTT. Together with reference TRBV18 and TRBJ1-1, the CDR3 gives the full variable domain: NAGVMQNPRHLVRRRGQEARLRCSPMKGHSHVYWYRQLPEEGLKFMVYLQKENIIDESGMPKERFSAEFPKEGPSILRIQQVVRGDSAAYFCASSRVGLREAFFGQGTRLTVV.

The rearrangement joins TRBV29-1 to TRBJ2-5, with 8 bases fitting TRBD2. This CDR3 region has 13 residues. Germline CDR1 SQVTM, CDR2 ANQGSEA. Germline trimming cut 8 bases from V and 4 bases from J; bases unmatched to any gene: 9. CDR3 DNA: TGCAGCACCCCGGGACTAGGACGAGAGACCCAGTACTTC. Protein product: CSTPGLGRETQYF.

The chain is built from TRBV27 and TRBJ1-6; TRBD1 might be the D (6 bases). The germline V and J ends were trimmed by 1 base and 10 bases, with 11 bases remaining between them. Germline V lookup: CDR1 MNHEY, CDR2 SMNVEV (reference sequence). This CDR3 spans 14 amino acids. For the CDR3, the DNA is TGTGCCAGCAGTTTATTAGGACAGAAATCACCCCTCCACTTT. It specifies CASSLLGQKSPLHF.

This chain connects TRBV29-1 to TRBJ2-2, with 8 bases that match TRBD1. CDR1 and CDR2 from the germline V gene are SQVTM and ANQGSEA. The CDR3 consists of 14 residues. With 7 bases clipped from V and 2 bases from J, the junction kept 6 bases outside the gene matches. In nucleotides, the CDR3 is TGCAGCGCAAGGACAGGGTCCAACACCGGGGAGCTGTTTTTT. Amino acids: CSARTGSNTGELFF.